This T cell receptor (beta chain) was identified during a study of Graves' ophthalmopathy and Graves' hyperthyroidism. Study-wide background: At initial diagnosis, peripheral blood was obtained, and this preceded any treatment.

Study-level points and caveats: It was with about 68% sensitivity and approximately 72% specificity that the model predicted ophthalmopathy progression. Most clonotypes expanded in thyroid above 0.001 frequency were present in blood too.

As to this clonotype: The target antigen is unknown. The CDR3 end shows no conserved phenylalanine or tryptophan, and so a read error is likely. It is unclear where the CDR3 begins or ends on the DNA, so no DNA is shown, and the CDR3 is as TCRdb lists it.

As the template, RNA transcripts were used to amplify TCR beta CDR3 regions. RT-PCR in the first round used HTBI primers; a second-round multiplex PCR followed. One entry per CDR3 protein results from TCRdb running MiXCR on the multiplex PCR reads. The sample includes just over 600,000 distinct CDR3 sequences, 22% of them seen just once. This TCR derives from a woman between 18 and 29 years old with stable Graves' hyperthyroidism. Some clones in this sample may be carry-over from other donors' samples. The sequenced material came from peripheral blood.

The CDR3 reads CAWSEERKACL. The V and J genes are TRBV30 and TRBJ1-1. Germline V gene sequence: CDR1 GTSNPN, CDR2 SVGIG (reference sequence). The CDR3 extends over 11 residues, inclusive of both ends.